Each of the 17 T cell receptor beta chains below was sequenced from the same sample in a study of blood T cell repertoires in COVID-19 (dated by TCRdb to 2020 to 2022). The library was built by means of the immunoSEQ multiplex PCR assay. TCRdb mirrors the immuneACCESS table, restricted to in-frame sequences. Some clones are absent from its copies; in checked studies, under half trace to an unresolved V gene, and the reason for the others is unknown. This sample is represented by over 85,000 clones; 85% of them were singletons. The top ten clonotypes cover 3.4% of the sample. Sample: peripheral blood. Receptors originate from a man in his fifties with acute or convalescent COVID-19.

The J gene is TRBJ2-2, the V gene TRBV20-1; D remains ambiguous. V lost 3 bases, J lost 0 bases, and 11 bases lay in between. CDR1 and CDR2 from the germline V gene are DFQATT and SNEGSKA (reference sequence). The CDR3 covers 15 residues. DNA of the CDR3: TGCAGTGCTAGTGTGGGCTCAACGAACACCGGGGAGCTGTTTTTT. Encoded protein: CSASVGSTNTGELFF.

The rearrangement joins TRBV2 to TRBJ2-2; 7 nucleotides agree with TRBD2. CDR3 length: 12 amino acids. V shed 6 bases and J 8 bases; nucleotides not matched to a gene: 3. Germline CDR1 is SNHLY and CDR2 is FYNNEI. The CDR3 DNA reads TGTGCCAGCAGGGGAGGGCTTGGGGAGCTGTTTTTT. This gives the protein CASRGGLGELFF.

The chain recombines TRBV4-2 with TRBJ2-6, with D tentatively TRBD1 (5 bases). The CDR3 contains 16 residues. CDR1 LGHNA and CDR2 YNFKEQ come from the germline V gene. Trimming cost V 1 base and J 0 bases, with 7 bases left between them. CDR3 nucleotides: TGTGCCAGCAGCCAAGTTCAGGGCTCTGGGGCCAACGTCCTGACTTTC. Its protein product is CASSQVQGSGANVLTF.

The CDR3 spells CSASRSSGGGDTQYF. CDR3 DNA sequence: TGCAGTGCTAGTAGGTCTAGCGGGGGCGGAGATACGCAGTATTTT. The V and J genes are TRBV20-1 and TRBJ2-3; 10 nucleotides match TRBD2. V was pared by 3 bases and J by 5 bases, with 8 bases of the junction left unmatched. The CDR3 has 15 amino acids. Germline-derived CDR1 and CDR2 are DFQATT and SNEGSKA (reference sequence).

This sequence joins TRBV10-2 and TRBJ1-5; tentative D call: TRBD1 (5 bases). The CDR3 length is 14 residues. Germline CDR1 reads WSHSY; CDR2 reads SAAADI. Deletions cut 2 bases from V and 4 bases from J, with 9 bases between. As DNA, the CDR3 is TGCGCCAGCAGTGAGGGGGCGCCGAATCAGCCCCAGCATTTT. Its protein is CASSEGAPNQPQHF.

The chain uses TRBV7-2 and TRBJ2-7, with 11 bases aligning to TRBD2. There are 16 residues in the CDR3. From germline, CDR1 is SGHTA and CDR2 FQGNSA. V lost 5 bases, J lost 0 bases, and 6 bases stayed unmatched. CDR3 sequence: CASSPGLAVSSYEQYF. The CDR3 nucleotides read TGTGCCAGCAGCCCGGGACTAGCGGTCAGCTCCTACGAGCAGTACTTC.

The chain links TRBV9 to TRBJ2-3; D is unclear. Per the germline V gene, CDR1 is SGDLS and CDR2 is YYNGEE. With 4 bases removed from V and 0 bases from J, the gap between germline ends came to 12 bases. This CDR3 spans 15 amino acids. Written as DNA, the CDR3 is TGTGCCAGCAGCCCCCCAGCGCCGAGCACAGATACGCAGTATTTT. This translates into CASSPPAPSTDTQYF.

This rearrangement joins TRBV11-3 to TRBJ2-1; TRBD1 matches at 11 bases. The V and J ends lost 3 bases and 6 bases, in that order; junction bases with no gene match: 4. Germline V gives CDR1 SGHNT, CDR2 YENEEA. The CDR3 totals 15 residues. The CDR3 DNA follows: TGTGCCAGCAGCTTCGGGACAGGGGGGCTCAATGAGCAGTTCTTC. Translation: CASSFGTGGLNEQFF.

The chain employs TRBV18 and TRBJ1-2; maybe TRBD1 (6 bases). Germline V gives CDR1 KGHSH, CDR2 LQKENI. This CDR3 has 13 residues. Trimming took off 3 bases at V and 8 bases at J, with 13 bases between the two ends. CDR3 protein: CASSPGTPLGYTF. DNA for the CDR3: TGTGCCAGCTCACCGGGGACACCCTTAGGCTACACCTTC.

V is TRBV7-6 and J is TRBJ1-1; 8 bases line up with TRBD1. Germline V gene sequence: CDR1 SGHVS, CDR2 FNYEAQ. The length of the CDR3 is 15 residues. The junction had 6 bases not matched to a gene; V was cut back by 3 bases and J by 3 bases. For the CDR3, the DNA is TGTGCCAGCAGCTTTGGGACAGGCTGGGACACTGAAGCTTTCTTT. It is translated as CASSFGTGWDTEAFF.

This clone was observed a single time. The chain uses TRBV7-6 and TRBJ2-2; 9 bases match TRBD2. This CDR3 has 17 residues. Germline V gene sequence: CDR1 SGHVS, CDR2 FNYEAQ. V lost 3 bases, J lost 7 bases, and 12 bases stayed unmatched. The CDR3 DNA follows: TGTGCCAGCAGCTTTTCGACTAGCGGTATCCCCATCGGGGAGCTGTTTTTT. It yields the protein CASSFSTSGIPIGELFF. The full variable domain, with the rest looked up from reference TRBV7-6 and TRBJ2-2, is GAGVSQSPRYKVTKRGQDVALRCDPISGHVSLYWYRQALGQGPEFLTYFNYEAQQDKSGLPNDRFSAERPEGSISTLTIQRTEQRDSAMYRCASSFSTSGIPIGELFFGEGSRLTVL.

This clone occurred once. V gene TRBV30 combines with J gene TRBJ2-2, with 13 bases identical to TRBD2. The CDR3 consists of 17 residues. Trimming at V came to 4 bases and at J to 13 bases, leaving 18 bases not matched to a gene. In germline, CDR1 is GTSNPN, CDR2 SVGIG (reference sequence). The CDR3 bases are TGTGCCTGGAAGGGACTAGCGGGATCCCCGGGGGCGGGGACGCTGTTTTTT. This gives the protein CAWKGLAGSPGAGTLFF.

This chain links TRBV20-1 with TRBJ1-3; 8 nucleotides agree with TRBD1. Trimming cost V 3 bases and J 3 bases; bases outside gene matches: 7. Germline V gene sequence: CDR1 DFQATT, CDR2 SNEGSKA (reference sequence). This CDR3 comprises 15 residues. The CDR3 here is CSASTQGALGNTIYF. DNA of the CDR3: TGCAGTGCTAGTACGCAGGGGGCGCTTGGAAACACCATATATTTT.

Here the CDR3 DNA reads TGTGCCATCAGTGAGGGGATACAGGGGAGTGAAAAACTGTTTTTT. This sequence encodes CAISEGIQGSEKLFF. The chain couples TRBV10-3 to TRBJ1-4, with TRBD1 matching 7 bases. The germline V gene encodes CDR1 ENHRY and CDR2 SYGVKD. CDR3 size: 15 residues. Trimming at V came to 2 bases and at J to 7 bases, leaving 7 bases not matched to a gene.

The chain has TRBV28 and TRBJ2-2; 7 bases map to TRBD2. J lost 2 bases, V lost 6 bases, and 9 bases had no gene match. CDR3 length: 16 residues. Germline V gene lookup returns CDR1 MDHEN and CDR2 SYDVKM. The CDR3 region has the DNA TGTGCCAGCAGGGTGGGAGGGCCCGTTAACACCGGGGAGCTGTTTTTT. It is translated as CASRVGGPVNTGELFF.

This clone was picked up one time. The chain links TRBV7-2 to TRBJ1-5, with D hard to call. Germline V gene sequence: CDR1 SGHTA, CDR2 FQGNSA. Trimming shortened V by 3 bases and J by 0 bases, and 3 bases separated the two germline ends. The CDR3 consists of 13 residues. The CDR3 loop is CASSFSSNQPQHF. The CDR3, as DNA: TGTGCCAGCAGCTTCTCTAGCAATCAGCCCCAGCATTTT.

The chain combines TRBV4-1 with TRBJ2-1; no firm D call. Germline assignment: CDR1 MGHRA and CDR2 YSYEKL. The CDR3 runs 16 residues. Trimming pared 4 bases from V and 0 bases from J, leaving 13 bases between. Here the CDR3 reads CASSPHLWSSYNEQFF. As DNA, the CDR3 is TGCGCCAGCAGCCCGCATTTGTGGAGCTCCTACAATGAGCAGTTCTTC.